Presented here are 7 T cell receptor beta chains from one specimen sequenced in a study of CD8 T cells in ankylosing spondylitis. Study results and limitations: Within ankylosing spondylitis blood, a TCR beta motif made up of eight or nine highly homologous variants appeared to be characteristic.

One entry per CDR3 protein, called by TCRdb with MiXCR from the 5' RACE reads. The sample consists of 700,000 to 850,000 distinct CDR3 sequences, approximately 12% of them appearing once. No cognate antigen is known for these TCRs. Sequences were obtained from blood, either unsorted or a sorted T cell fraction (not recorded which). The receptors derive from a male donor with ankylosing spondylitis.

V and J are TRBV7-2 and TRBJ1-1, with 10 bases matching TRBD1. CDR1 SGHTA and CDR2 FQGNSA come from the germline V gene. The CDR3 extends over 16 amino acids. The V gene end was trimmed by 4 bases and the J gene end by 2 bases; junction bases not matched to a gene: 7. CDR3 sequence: CASSYPGQGTNTEAFF. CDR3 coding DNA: TGTGCCAGCAGCTACCCGGGACAGGGGACTAACACTGAAGCTTTCTTT.

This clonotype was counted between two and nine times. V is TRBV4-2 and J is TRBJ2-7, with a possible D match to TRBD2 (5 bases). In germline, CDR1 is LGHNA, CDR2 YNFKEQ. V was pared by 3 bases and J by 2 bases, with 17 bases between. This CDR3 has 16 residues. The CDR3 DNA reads TGTGCCAGCAGCCACGCCCGGGGATCCGAAACCTACGAGCAGTACTTC. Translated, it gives CASSHARGSETYEQYF.

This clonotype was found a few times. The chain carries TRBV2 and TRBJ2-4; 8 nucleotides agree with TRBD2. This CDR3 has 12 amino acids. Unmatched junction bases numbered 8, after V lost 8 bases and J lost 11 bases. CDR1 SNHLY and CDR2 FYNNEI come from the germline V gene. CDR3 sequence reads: CASGERGRVQYF. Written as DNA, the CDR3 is TGTGCCAGCGGGGAGCGGGGGAGAGTTCAGTACTTC.

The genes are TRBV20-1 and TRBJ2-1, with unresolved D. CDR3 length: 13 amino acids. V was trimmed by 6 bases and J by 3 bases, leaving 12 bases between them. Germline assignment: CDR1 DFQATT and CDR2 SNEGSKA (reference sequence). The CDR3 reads CSAPETSYNEQFF. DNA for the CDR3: TGCAGTGCCCCCGAAACCAGCTACAATGAGCAGTTCTTC.

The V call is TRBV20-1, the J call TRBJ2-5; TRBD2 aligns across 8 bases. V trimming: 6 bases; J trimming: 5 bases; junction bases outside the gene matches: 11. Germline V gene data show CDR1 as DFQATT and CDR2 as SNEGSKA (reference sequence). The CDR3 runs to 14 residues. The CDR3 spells CSAARGGPMETQYF. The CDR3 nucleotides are TGCAGTGCCGCCCGGGGGGGGCCGATGGAGACCCAGTACTTC.

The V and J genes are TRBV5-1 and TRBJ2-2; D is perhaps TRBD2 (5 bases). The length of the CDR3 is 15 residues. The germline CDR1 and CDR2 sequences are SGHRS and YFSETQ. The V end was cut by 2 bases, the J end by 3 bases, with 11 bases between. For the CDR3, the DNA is TGCGCCAGCAGCTTCGTGGACGGGGACACCGGGGAGCTGTTTTTT. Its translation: CASSFVDGDTGELFF. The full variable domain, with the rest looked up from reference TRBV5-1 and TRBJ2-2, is KAGVTQTPRYLIKTRGQQVTLSCSPISGHRSVSWYQQTPGQGLQFLFEYFSETQRNKGNFPGRFSGRQFSNSRSEMNVSTLELGDSALYLCASSFVDGDTGELFFGEGSRLTVL.

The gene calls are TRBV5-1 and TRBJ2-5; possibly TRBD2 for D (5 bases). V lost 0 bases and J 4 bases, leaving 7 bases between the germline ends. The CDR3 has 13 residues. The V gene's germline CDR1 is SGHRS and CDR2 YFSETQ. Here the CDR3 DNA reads TGCGCCAGCAGCTTGGAGCGGCTAGAGACCCAGTACTTC. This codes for CASSLERLETQYF.